This TCR beta chain came from a study of shared clonotypes between healthy human individuals. Remarks on this clone: The antigen is not known.

The protocol was immunoSEQ multiplex PCR, while the TCRdb copy is restricted to in-frame clones and leaves out a portion. The sample carries hundreds of thousands of clones, over 65% recorded once. Germline CDR1 reads LNHDA; CDR2 reads SQIVND (reference sequence). Trimming cost V 6 bases and J 10 bases, with 19 bases left between them. This CDR3 is 15 amino acids long. General study points: Non-shared clonotypes showed lower generation probabilities than clonotypes common to all four donors.

This clonotype was obtained from a woman between 25 and 40 years old in good health. Material: memory CD4+ T cells sorted from blood. This sample's subset: CD45RA-negative fraction. This rearrangement joins TRBV19 to TRBJ2-6; maybe TRBD1 (6 bases). For the CDR3, the DNA is TGTGCCAGTAGCTGGGACACCGTAATGTCGAACGTCCTGACTTTC. Amino acids: CASSWDTVMSNVLTF.